Listed here are 15 T cell receptor beta chains from one sample, sequenced in a study of beta chain features in type 1 diabetes. Expressed TCRB transcripts were sequenced, since all the RNA that had been isolated was reverse transcribed. The table came from immunoSEQ multiplex PCR; TCRdb's copy has only in-frame clones and leaves some out. The sample contains hundreds of thousands of clones, around 14% of which appear only once. Material: naive CD4+ T cells from blood. These receptors were taken from a man aged 30-40 years in good health.

This clone was found a few times. The rearrangement uses TRBV7-2 and TRBJ2-1; tentatively, D is TRBD2 (5 bases). Germline CDR1 SGHTA, CDR2 FQGNSA. The V gene lost 1 base and the J gene lost 0 bases, with 13 bases spanning the gap. The CDR3 covers 17 residues. The CDR3 DNA is TGTGCCAGCAGCTTAGTTCCGGGGAAGAGCTCCTACAATGAGCAGTTCTTC. It yields the protein CASSLVPGKSSYNEQFF.

The chain has TRBV2 and TRBJ2-7, with 9 bases that match TRBD2. Germline V gene sequence: CDR1 SNHLY, CDR2 FYNNEI. V shed 8 bases, J shed 4 bases, and the junction held 6 bases outside the gene matches. The CDR3 sequence is 13 residues long. CDR3 nucleotide sequence: TGTGCCAGCCTAGCTAGCGGGGCTTACGAGCAGTACTTC. It codes for CASLASGAYEQYF.

A few counts support this clone. The chain recombines TRBV4-3 with TRBJ2-7; TRBD1 matches at 7 bases. The CDR3 is 17 amino acids. Germline lookup yields CDR1 LGHNA and CDR2 YSLEER. V gave up 1 base and J gave up 0 bases; unmatched junction bases: 9. CDR3 in DNA: TGCGCCAGCAGCCAAGTTTCTACAGGGGCTTTCTCCTACGAGCAGTACTTC. Its protein is CASSQVSTGAFSYEQYF.

The CDR3 coding sequence is TGTGCCAGCAGTTTGGGGACTGAATACGAGCAGTACTTC. Its translation: CASSLGTEYEQYF. The chain employs TRBV6-6 and TRBJ2-7; possible D gene TRBD2, 6 bases. The CDR3 extends over 13 amino acids. Trimming took 4 bases from V and 4 from J, leaving 11 bases between them. Germline V CDR1 and CDR2: MNHNY, SVGAGI (reference sequence).

The chain employs TRBV9 and TRBJ2-5; unclear D gene. Deletions cut 0 bases from V and 5 bases from J, with 11 bases between. The germline V gene has CDR1 SGDLS and CDR2 YYNGEE. The CDR3 runs to 14 residues. For the CDR3, the DNA is TGTGCCAGCAGCGTAGCCCCTGCTTTGGAGACCCAGTACTTC. Amino acids: CASSVAPALETQYF.

This sequence joins TRBV9 and TRBJ2-5; 8 positions agree with TRBD2. The length of the CDR3 is 14 residues. In germline, CDR1 is SGDLS, CDR2 YYNGEE. The J segment lost 4 bases and the V segment lost 3 bases, leaving 5 bases of the junction unmatched. Written as DNA, the CDR3 is TGTGCCAGCAGCGACGGGGGGGCCCGAGAGACCCAGTACTTC. It translates to CASSDGGARETQYF.

Comments on this clone: The sample has other DNA sequences that encode this CDR3 too. The chain carries TRBV5-4 and TRBJ2-5; D is possibly TRBD1 or TRBD2 (6 bases each). Per germline, CDR1 SGHNT and CDR2 YYREEE (reference sequence). V lost 4 bases and J lost 4, with 11 bases in between. This CDR3 is 13 amino acids long. CDR3 region: CASSPGGGETQYF. CDR3 DNA: TGTGCCAGCAGCCCAGGAGGGGGAGAGACCCAGTACTTC.

There are a few counts of this clone. This chain links TRBV4-2 with TRBJ2-7; 7 nucleotides align to TRBD2. V shed 5 bases and J 2 bases; nucleotides not matched to a gene: 6. The CDR3 covers 14 residues. The germline CDR1 and CDR2 sequences are LGHNA and YNFKEQ. CDR3 in DNA: TGTGCCAGCAGCTATCTAGCGGCAACCTACGAGCAGTACTTC. Residues: CASSYLAATYEQYF.

The chain recombines TRBV30 with TRBJ2-5; possible D gene TRBD2, 5 bases. V lost 0 bases and J lost 5, with 7 bases in between. Germline V gene data show CDR1 as GTSNPN and CDR2 as SVGIG (reference sequence). This CDR3 contains 12 residues. As DNA, the CDR3 is TGTGCCTGGAGTGTAGGGAGCGAGACCCAGTACTTC. Translating gives CAWSVGSETQYF.

This clone was seen repeatedly, ten times or more. The CDR3 DNA sequence: TGTGCCTGGAGTGGACTAGTCGAGGGGTTCTTC. It specifies CAWSGLVEGFF. The rearrangement joins TRBV30 to TRBJ2-1; possibly TRBD2 for D (6 bases). Germline V gene lookup returns CDR1 GTSNPN and CDR2 SVGIG (reference sequence). This CDR3 comprises 11 residues. V gave up 1 base and J gave up 15 bases, with 13 bases separating them.

This clone has a handful of counts. The rearrangement uses TRBV10-3 and TRBJ2-1, with 10 bases lining up with TRBD1. This CDR3 region has 14 residues. The V gene's germline CDR1 is ENHRY and CDR2 SYGVKD. Germline trimming cut 6 bases from V and 5 bases from J; bases unmatched to any gene: 4. The CDR3 loop is CAISRDRGNNEQFF. For the CDR3, the DNA is TGTGCCATCAGCCGGGACAGGGGAAACAATGAGCAGTTCTTC.

The V call is TRBV7-9, the J call TRBJ2-1, with D unclear. Trimming took 4 bases from V and 2 from J, leaving 9 bases between them. The CDR3 covers 14 residues. Germline loops: CDR1 SEHNR, CDR2 FQNEAQ (reference sequence). The chain's CDR3 is CASSYQATYNEQFF. The CDR3 nucleotides are TGTGCCAGCAGCTACCAGGCCACCTACAATGAGCAGTTCTTC.

This clone was observed a few times. V gene TRBV5-1 combines with J gene TRBJ2-7; D gene uncertain. The CDR3 spans 13 residues. Germline V gene sequence: CDR1 SGHRS, CDR2 YFSETQ. The V end lost 0 bases, the J end lost 3 bases, and 7 bases lay between the germline ends. This chain's CDR3 is CASSLGGGYEQYV. In DNA, the CDR3 is TGCGCCAGCAGCTTGGGCGGCGGCTACGAGCAGTACGTC.

This chain uses TRBV6-1 with TRBJ2-4; the D is unclear. Germline V gene data show CDR1 as MNHNS and CDR2 as SASEGT. The CDR3 totals 15 residues. V was cut by 4 bases and J by 0 bases, with 10 bases left in between. In DNA, the CDR3 is TGTGCCAGCAGTGTAGAGGTCTTAGCCAAAAACATTCAGTACTTC. The encoded protein is CASSVEVLAKNIQYF.

This sequence joins TRBV11-2 and TRBJ1-2, with 7 bases aligning to TRBD1. This CDR3 has 13 amino acids. Germline V gene sequence: CDR1 SGHAT, CDR2 FQNNGV. The V gene end was trimmed by 5 bases and the J gene end by 4 bases; junction bases not matched to a gene: 4. Here the CDR3 reads CASSGQVSYGYTF. Written as DNA, the CDR3 is TGTGCCAGCAGCGGACAGGTTAGCTATGGCTACACCTTC. Drawing the rest from reference TRBV11-2 and TRBJ1-2, the complete variable domain is EAGVAQSPRYKIIEKRQSVAFWCNPISGHATLYWYQQILGQGPKLLIQFQNNGVVDDSQLPKDRFSAERLKGVDSTLKIQPAKLEDSAVYLCASSGQVSYGYTFGSGTRLTVV.